The 29 T cell receptor beta chains below all came from one sample that was sequenced in a study of shared clonotypes between healthy human individuals. Clones were read by immunoSEQ multiplex PCR, and TCRdb kept only the in-frame ones, dropping some. The sample has some 1.5 million clones; around 97% are singletons. Sequenced sample: naive CD4+ T cells sorted from blood. The sample's subset: CD45RA+ positively selected. Source of these receptors: a man in his thirties or forties in good health.

The chain has TRBV4-1 and TRBJ2-6, with D tentatively TRBD2 (5 bases). Trimming shortened V by 4 bases and J by 1 base, and 14 bases separated the two germline ends. CDR3 size: 17 residues. Germline lookup yields CDR1 MGHRA and CDR2 YSYEKL. CDR3 amino acids: CASSLNGRGSGANVLTF. CDR3 sequence (DNA): TGCGCCAGCAGCCTCAACGGCCGAGGGTCTGGGGCCAACGTCCTGACTTTC.

The rearrangement uses TRBV5-1 and TRBJ1-1; maybe TRBD1 (5 bases). Per the germline V gene, CDR1 is SGHRS and CDR2 is YFSETQ. Trimming cost V 0 bases and J 11 bases, with 14 bases left between them. This CDR3 spans 13 amino acids. This chain's CDR3 is CASSLEGAGRAFF. In DNA form, the CDR3 reads TGCGCCAGCAGCTTGGAAGGGGCCGGGCGGGCTTTCTTT.

The chain has TRBV6-1 and TRBJ2-3, with TRBD2 identical over 7 bases. V lost 5 bases and J lost 1; bases outside the gene matches: 6. CDR1 is MNHNS and CDR2 is SASEGT in the germline V gene. The length of the CDR3 is 15 residues. The CDR3 region has the DNA TGTGCCAGCAGTTTCAGCGGGGTACGCACAGATACGCAGTATTTT. Protein: CASSFSGVRTDTQYF.

This chain links TRBV5-4 with TRBJ2-5, with 11 bases identical to TRBD2. There are 15 residues in the CDR3. The V and J ends lost 4 bases and 0 bases, in that order; junction bases with no gene match: 2. Looked up from germline, CDR1 is SGHNT and CDR2 is YYREEE (reference sequence). The CDR3 coding sequence is TGTGCCAGCAGCCCGGGACTAGCGGACCAAGAGACCCAGTACTTC. This gives the protein CASSPGLADQETQYF.

J is TRBJ2-1 and V is TRBV4-1, with 9 bases fitting TRBD2. CDR3 length: 15 residues. Germline V gene data show CDR1 as MGHRA and CDR2 as YSYEKL. V gave up 3 bases and J gave up 5 bases; unmatched junction bases: 5. DNA of the CDR3: TGCGCCAGCAGCCACCGTAGCGGGAGCAACAATGAGCAGTTCTTC. Residues: CASSHRSGSNNEQFF.

The chain is built from TRBV5-1 and TRBJ1-2; no reliable D call. Germline values: CDR1 SGHRS, CDR2 YFSETQ. The CDR3 has 15 residues. Trimming cost V 0 bases and J 8 bases, with 17 bases left between them. The CDR3 loop is CASSLDGWTNGGYTF. The CDR3 DNA sequence: TGCGCCAGCAGCTTGGATGGATGGACTAACGGGGGCTACACCTTC.

The chain uses TRBV7-8 and TRBJ1-5, with 8 bases identical to TRBD1. V gave up 6 bases and J gave up 7 bases; unmatched junction bases: 8. The CDR3 covers 14 residues. The germline V gene encodes CDR1 SGHVS and CDR2 FQNEAQ. CDR3 sequence (DNA): TGTGCCAGCAGTCAGGGGGCGCTTAACCAGCCCCAGCATTTT. It is translated as CASSQGALNQPQHF.

The chain joins TRBV18 to TRBJ2-7, with 9 bases that match TRBD1. In germline, CDR1 is KGHSH, CDR2 LQKENI. The CDR3 contains 16 residues. With 0 bases clipped from V and 1 base from J, the junction kept 4 bases outside the gene matches. The CDR3 sequence is CASSPPGTGSSYEQYF. In DNA, the CDR3 is TGTGCCAGCTCACCACCCGGGACAGGGTCATCCTACGAGCAGTACTTC.

This sequence joins TRBV5-1 and TRBJ2-7, with a weak D call TRBD1 (5 bases). Germline-derived CDR1 and CDR2 are SGHRS and YFSETQ. Trimming cost V 1 base and J 5 bases, with 16 bases left between them. The CDR3 is 15 amino acids. The CDR3 DNA is TGCGCCAGCAGCTTGTCAGGGCCATCGACCCACGAGCAGTACTTC. It codes for CASSLSGPSTHEQYF.

The genes are TRBV5-6 and TRBJ2-7, with 10 bases that match TRBD2. V lost 0 bases and J lost 9; bases outside the gene matches: 12. The CDR3 has 16 residues. Germline CDR1 reads SGHDT; CDR2 reads YYEEEE. This CDR3 is CASSLVGLAGAWVQYF. Written as DNA, the CDR3 is TGTGCCAGCAGCTTGGTAGGTCTAGCGGGAGCGTGGGTGCAGTACTTC.

The chain is built from TRBV5-4 and TRBJ2-3; perhaps TRBD2 as D (6 bases). Per the germline V gene, CDR1 is SGHNT and CDR2 is YYREEE (reference sequence). This CDR3 region has 15 residues. The germline V and J ends were trimmed by 0 bases and 4 bases, with 12 bases remaining between them. CDR3 nucleotide sequence: TGTGCCAGCAGCTTGGTTCCGGCGGGATCAGATACGCAGTATTTT. The encoded protein is CASSLVPAGSDTQYF.

The chain recombines TRBV7-6 with TRBJ2-1, with TRBD1 identical over 9 bases. Losses at the gene ends were 5 bases for V and 10 bases for J; bases not matched to a gene: 6. The CDR3 extends over 13 amino acids. The germline CDR1 and CDR2 sequences are SGHVS and FNYEAQ. The CDR3 DNA reads as TGTGCCAGCAGCCTTACAGGGGGCTGGGAGCAGTTCTTC. This codes for CASSLTGGWEQFF.

The chain links TRBV9 to TRBJ2-3; D possibly corresponds to TRBD1 (5 bases). Germline V gives CDR1 SGDLS, CDR2 YYNGEE. This CDR3 is built from 18 residues. The V gene lost 0 bases and the J gene lost 2 bases, with 19 bases spanning the gap. The CDR3 region is CASSVGNQGWDSTDTQYF. Written as DNA, the CDR3 is TGTGCCAGCAGCGTAGGGAACCAGGGCTGGGATTCCACAGATACGCAGTATTTT.

The chain combines TRBV15 with TRBJ1-1; D gene uncertain. V lost 2 bases to trimming and J lost 8 bases, with 6 bases between them. This CDR3 spans 11 amino acids. CDR1 is LNHNV and CDR2 is YYDKDF in the germline V gene (reference sequence). CDR3 amino acids: CATSRRSEAFF. CDR3 coding DNA: TGTGCCACCAGCAGACGCAGCGAAGCTTTCTTT.

The chain is built from TRBV9 and TRBJ2-1; the D is unclear. Trimming shortened V by 7 bases and J by 10 bases, and 24 bases separated the two germline ends. Per germline, CDR1 SGDLS and CDR2 YYNGEE. The CDR3 covers 15 residues. The CDR3 region is CASGSSVGVGSEQFF. As DNA, the CDR3 is TGTGCCAGCGGGTCAAGCGTTGGTGTTGGCAGCGAGCAGTTCTTC. Full variable domain (remainder filled in from reference TRBV9 and TRBJ2-1): DSGVTQTPKHLITATGQRVTLRCSPRSGDLSVYWYQQSLDQGLQFLIQYYNGEERAKGNILERFSAQQFPDLHSELNLSSLELGDSALYFCASGSSVGVGSEQFFGPGTRLTVL.

V gene TRBV11-2 combines with J gene TRBJ2-1, with 11 bases fitting TRBD2. CDR1 and CDR2 from the germline V gene are SGHAT and FQNNGV. V lost 4 bases to trimming and J lost 7 bases; unmatched junction nucleotides: 6. The CDR3 totals 15 residues. The CDR3 DNA sequence: TGTGCCAGCAGCTCGACTAGCGGGACATATAATGAGCAGTTCTTC. Amino acid sequence: CASSSTSGTYNEQFF.

V and J are TRBV19 and TRBJ1-1; 7 nucleotides agree with TRBD1. The CDR3 is 13 residues long. CDR1 is LNHDA, CDR2 SQIVND, per germline (reference sequence). Trimming removed 2 bases from V and 10 bases from J; junction bases left unmatched: 7. DNA of the CDR3: TGTGCCAGTAGTATAACAGGGGTATCTCCAGCTTTCTTT. Protein product: CASSITGVSPAFF.

V usage is TRBV7-2 and J usage is TRBJ2-2; D gene uncertain. Trimming took 5 bases from V and 6 from J, leaving 10 bases between them. The CDR3 loop spans 13 amino acids. CDR1 is SGHTA, CDR2 FQGNSA, per germline. CDR3 protein: CASSPARAGELFF. The CDR3 region has the DNA TGTGCCAGCAGCCCGGCCCGGGCCGGGGAGCTGTTTTTT. Drawing the rest from reference TRBV7-2 and TRBJ2-2, the complete variable domain is GAGVSQSPSNKVTEKGKDVELRCDPISGHTALYWYRQSLGQGLEFLIYFQGNSAPDKSGLPSDRFSAERTGGSVSTLTIQRTQQEDSAVYLCASSPARAGELFFGEGSRLTVL.

This sequence joins TRBV5-1 and TRBJ2-7; weak D call: TRBD1 (6 bases). CDR1 SGHRS and CDR2 YFSETQ come from the germline V gene. The CDR3 covers 14 residues. The ends were cut back, 2 bases at V and 3 bases at J, with 12 bases in the middle. CDR3 nucleotide sequence: TGCGCCAGCAGCTTCGACAGGACCGACTACGAGCAGTACTTC. This translates into CASSFDRTDYEQYF.

A remark on this clone: One end of the junction does not line up with germline, which may come from a read error. The chain joins TRBV28 to TRBJ2-4; D call uncertain. This CDR3 has 12 residues. Germline values: CDR1 MDHEN, CDR2 SYDVKM. The CDR3 region is CASCLAGHIQYF. Written as DNA, the CDR3 is TGTGCCAGCTGTTTAGCCGGGCACATTCAGTACTTC.

The gene calls are TRBV6-4 and TRBJ1-1; no firm D call. This CDR3 has 16 residues. Trimming removed 6 bases at V and 4 bases at J, with 21 bases between. Germline loops: CDR1 MRHNA, CDR2 SNTAGT. The CDR3 DNA follows: TGTGCCAGCAGGGCACCCCGGGCCGCCCCCGGCACTGAAGCTTTCTTT. Its protein is CASRAPRAAPGTEAFF.

The V call is TRBV5-1, the J call TRBJ2-5; no clear D gene. Trimming left V 4 bases short and J 5 bases short, with 12 bases between. The CDR3 is 13 residues long. Germline V gives CDR1 SGHRS, CDR2 YFSETQ. CDR3 loop: CASSLTLAETQYF. The CDR3, as DNA: TGCGCCAGCAGCCTGACTCTTGCCGAGACCCAGTACTTC.

About this clone: Other DNA sequences in this specimen translate into the identical CDR3. CDR3 DNA sequence: TGTGCCAGCAGTCAAACGGGGGAGCAGTACTTC. Translated, it gives CASSQTGEQYF. The rearrangement joins TRBV6-5 to TRBJ2-7, with D maybe TRBD2 (5 bases). In germline, CDR1 is MNHEY, CDR2 SVGAGI. Between the trimmed V and J ends, which lost 5 bases and 7 bases, there was a span of 9 bases. CDR3 length: 11 residues.

V is TRBV4-2 and J is TRBJ1-1; 8 nucleotides match TRBD1. CDR1 and CDR2 from the germline V gene are LGHNA and YNFKEQ. The CDR3 runs to 13 residues. The V and J ends lost 5 bases and 10 bases, in that order; junction bases with no gene match: 9. The CDR3 here is CASSSLQGVRAFF. The CDR3 nucleotides are TGTGCCAGCAGCTCCCTACAGGGGGTACGAGCTTTCTTT.

The V call is TRBV29-1, the J call TRBJ1-2; D is perhaps TRBD1 (6 bases). Trimming cost V 5 bases and J 4 bases, with 11 bases left between them. The V gene's germline CDR1 is SQVTM and CDR2 ANQGSEA. This CDR3 contains 12 residues. This chain's CDR3 is CSVTGSGYGYTF. CDR3 bases: TGCAGCGTTACAGGGAGCGGCTATGGCTACACCTTC.

The V call is TRBV7-9, the J call TRBJ2-3; D is ambiguous. The CDR3 contains 15 residues. In germline, CDR1 is SEHNR, CDR2 FQNEAQ (reference sequence). V lost 5 bases and J 2 bases, leaving 14 bases between the germline ends. The CDR3 region is CASSLERGFTDTQYF. Here the CDR3 DNA reads TGTGCCAGCAGCCTAGAGCGTGGGTTCACAGATACGCAGTATTTT. The complete variable domain, with remaining parts taken from reference TRBV7-9 and TRBJ2-3, reads DTGVSQNPRHKITKRGQNVTFRCDPISEHNRLYWYRQTLGQGPEFLTYFQNEAQLEKSRLLSDRFSAERPKGSFSTLEIQRTEQGDSAMYLCASSLERGFTDTQYFGPGTRLTVL.

The chain carries TRBV7-8 and TRBJ1-4; 7 positions agree with TRBD1. CDR3 length: 18 residues. The ends lost 5 bases at V and 5 bases at J; junction bases unmatched: 17. From germline, CDR1 is SGHVS and CDR2 FQNEAQ. The CDR3 DNA reads TGTGCCAGCAGCCCCCTCTTGGTTCCGGGACAGCAGAATGAAAAACTGTTTTTT. Translation gives CASSPLLVPGQQNEKLFF.

CDR3 amino acids: CASSPYRALANTEAFF. DNA of the CDR3: TGTGCCAGCAGTCCGTACAGGGCCCTGGCCAACACTGAAGCTTTCTTT. This sequence joins TRBV27 and TRBJ1-1; possible D gene TRBD1, 6 bases. Germline CDR1 and CDR2: MNHEY and SMNVEV (reference sequence). The CDR3 has 16 amino acids. Trimming took off 5 bases at V and 2 bases at J, with 18 bases between the two ends.

V is TRBV10-3 and J is TRBJ1-5, with a possible D match to TRBD1 (5 bases). Trimming took off 0 bases at V and 7 bases at J, with 10 bases between the two ends. CDR1 and CDR2 (germline): ENHRY, SYGVKD. The CDR3 sequence is 14 residues long. The CDR3 DNA follows: TGTGCCATCAGTGAGTCGTCCAGGGAGCAGCCCCAGCATTTT. Its protein is CAISESSREQPQHF.